This TCR beta chain came from a study of cytotoxic CD8 clonotypes in ibrutinib-treated CLL. V dropped 7 bases and J dropped 6; count of bases not matched to a gene: 12. Per germline, CDR1 LNHDA and CDR2 SQIVND (reference sequence). The CDR3 spans 16 residues. Remarks on this clone: As yet, its antigen is unknown.

Only in-frame clones appear in the TCRdb table, and some are missing; sequencing was by immunoSEQ multiplex PCR. The sample carries approximately 32,000 clones, 60% to 80% recorded once. The study, taken as a whole, reports: Clonality rose at ibrutinib response and fell back toward baseline at progression.

The chain has TRBV19 and TRBJ2-2; TRBD1 aligns across 9 bases. Sequencing was performed on PBMCs, taken before ibrutinib treatment. The TCR originated in a human donor with chronic lymphocytic leukemia. DNA for the CDR3: TGTGCCAGTAAGATCCTGGGACAGGGCAACGCCGGGGAGCTGTTTTTT. Amino acids: CASKILGQGNAGELFF. Full variable domain (remainder filled in from reference TRBV19 and TRBJ2-2): DGGITQSPKYLFRKEGQNVTLSCEQNLNHDAMYWYRQDPGQGLRLIYYSQIVNDFQKGDIAEGYSVSREKKESFPLTVTSAQKNPTAFYLCASKILGQGNAGELFFGEGSRLTVL.